Listed here are 11 T cell receptor beta chains from one sample, sequenced in a study of OX40 agonist ivuxolimab in advanced cancers. Here immunoSEQ multiplex PCR was the method, and the copy in TCRdb shows in-frame clones only, minus some. The sample includes roughly 71,000 clones, less than 90% seen only once; the top ten take around 0.8%. The starting material was CD4+ or CD8+ T cells sorted from blood, obtained in a trial of the OX40 agonist ivuxolimab. These receptors all stem from an adult with an advanced solid tumor such as melanoma, head and neck, liver or kidney cancer.

The J gene is TRBJ1-1, the V gene TRBV6-1; possible D gene TRBD1, 5 bases. Germline lookup yields CDR1 MNHNS and CDR2 SASEGT. The V end was cut by 8 bases, the J end by 3 bases, with 16 bases between. CDR3 length equals 14 residues. The CDR3 DNA is TGTGCCAGCGCCAGTAGGGGTAAGGACACTGAAGCTTTCTTT. Protein product: CASASRGKDTEAFF.

This chain links TRBV7-8 with TRBJ2-3, with 11 bases that match TRBD2. This CDR3 has 15 residues. V dropped 5 bases and J dropped 8; count of bases not matched to a gene: 9. The germline gives CDR1 SGHVS, CDR2 FQNEAQ. The CDR3, as DNA: TGTGCCAGCAGCGGTAGCGGGAGGGCCTCAGGTACGCAGTATTTT. Translation gives CASSGSGRASGTQYF.

The V and J genes are TRBV7-2 and TRBJ1-4; D unresolved. Germline lookup yields CDR1 SGHTA and CDR2 FQGNSA. This CDR3 has 12 amino acids. Trimming removed 11 bases from V and 7 bases from J, with 14 bases in between. The CDR3, as DNA: TGTGCCTCTGGCCCGAGGGTTGAAAAACTGTTTTTT. Its translation: CASGPRVEKLFF.

The chain couples TRBV7-8 to TRBJ1-5; a weak D match, TRBD1 (5 bases). V shed 5 bases and J shed 0 bases, with 11 bases lying between them. CDR3 length equals 15 residues. Germline V gives CDR1 SGHVS, CDR2 FQNEAQ. CDR3 coding DNA: TGTGCCAGCAGCCGGGACGGATATAGCAATCAGCCCCAGCATTTT. It specifies CASSRDGYSNQPQHF.

The chain combines TRBV10-2 with TRBJ1-4; possibly TRBD1 for D (5 bases). V lost 8 bases and J lost 4, with 11 bases in between. The germline V gene has CDR1 WSHSY and CDR2 SAAADI. The CDR3 contains 13 residues. CDR3 sequence reads: CASRRGFNEKLFF. As DNA, the CDR3 is TGCGCCAGCCGACGGGGCTTTAATGAAAAACTGTTTTTT.

The chain has TRBV28 and TRBJ2-1, with TRBD2 matching over 7 bases. Per the germline V gene, CDR1 is MDHEN and CDR2 is SYDVKM. The CDR3 contains 15 residues. Trimming at V came to 10 bases and at J to 8 bases, leaving 17 bases not matched to a gene. The CDR3 spells CATTEVGGSRDEQFF. CDR3 bases: TGTGCCACCACTGAGGTGGGGGGGTCTCGGGATGAGCAGTTCTTC.

The chain employs TRBV9 and TRBJ1-1; possibly TRBD1 for D (5 bases). The CDR3 is made up of 14 amino acids. Trimming pared 4 bases from V and 5 bases from J, leaving 15 bases between. Germline CDR1 is SGDLS and CDR2 is YYNGEE. CDR3 nucleotides: TGTGCCAGCAGCAAACAACAGGTAGGAACTGAAGCTTTCTTT. This codes for CASSKQQVGTEAFF. Together with reference TRBV9 and TRBJ1-1, the CDR3 gives the full variable domain: DSGVTQTPKHLITATGQRVTLRCSPRSGDLSVYWYQQSLDQGLQFLIQYYNGEERAKGNILERFSAQQFPDLHSELNLSSLELGDSALYFCASSKQQVGTEAFFGQGTRLTVV.

This clone was counted a few times. V is TRBV6-5 and J is TRBJ1-2; D unclear. Germline V CDR1 and CDR2: MNHEY, SVGAGI. V lost 7 bases and J lost 9, with 18 bases in between. This CDR3 region has 13 residues. The CDR3: CASTPNFLGSYTF. CDR3 nucleotide sequence: TGTGCCAGCACCCCTAATTTCCTGGGTAGCTACACCTTC.

The chain employs TRBV18 and TRBJ1-2; D unclear. The CDR3 is 14 amino acids. Germline loops: CDR1 KGHSH, CDR2 LQKENI. V lost 3 bases to trimming and J lost 2 bases, with 10 bases between them. The DNA for the CDR3 is TGTGCCAGCTCACCCACCGAGGGAAACTATGGCTACACCTTC. This encodes CASSPTEGNYGYTF.

V is TRBV28 and J is TRBJ1-1; D is uncertain. CDR1 is MDHEN, CDR2 SYDVKM, per germline. The CDR3 runs to 16 residues. V gave up 5 bases and J gave up 0 bases, with 16 bases separating them. CDR3 in DNA: TGTGCCAGCAGTATCCTCCCGGTGGAAATGAACACTGAAGCTTTCTTT. It specifies CASSILPVEMNTEAFF.

Within the sample, this clone is medium-sized. J is TRBJ1-2 and V is TRBV30; unclear D gene. Germline CDR1 is GTSNPN and CDR2 is SVGIG (reference sequence). V was cut by 6 bases and J by 2 bases, with 13 bases left in between. The CDR3 is made up of 13 amino acids. The CDR3 DNA is TGTGCCTGCCTCGGACGGTTCAACTATGGCTACACCTTC. Encoded protein: CACLGRFNYGYTF. Using reference TRBV30 and TRBJ1-2 for the parts outside the CDR3, the full variable domain is SQTIHQWPATLVQPVGSPLSLECTVEGTSNPNLYWYRQAAGRGLQLLFYSVGIGQISSEVPQNLSASRPQDRQFILSSKKLLLSDSGFYLCACLGRFNYGYTFGSGTRLTVV.